This TCR beta chain originates from a study of PD-1 blockade in classical Hodgkin lymphoma. This clone appeared a single time. Its antigen remains unidentified. Described time point: newly diagnosed, previously untreated cHL patient sample. Study-level points and caveats: Possible causes of repertoire differences, disease activity or prior therapy, remain undefined.

The CDR3 runs to 15 residues. The germline V gene encodes CDR1 SGDLS and CDR2 YYNGEE. V lost 0 bases and J 7 bases, leaving 17 bases between the germline ends. Method: immunoSEQ multiplex PCR; TCRdb's copy keeps in-frame clones and lacks some. The sample has over 15,000 clones, around 90% seen once; the top ten hold roughly 3.9%. The clonotype was recovered from a human donor with classical Hodgkin lymphoma. The specimen sequenced was peripheral blood mononuclear cells (PBMCs). The rearrangement joins TRBV9 to TRBJ2-7, with D possibly being TRBD1 (6 bases). This CDR3 is CASSVGQGPLEEQYF. CDR3 DNA sequence: TGTGCCAGCAGCGTAGGGCAGGGGCCGTTAGAAGAGCAGTACTTC.